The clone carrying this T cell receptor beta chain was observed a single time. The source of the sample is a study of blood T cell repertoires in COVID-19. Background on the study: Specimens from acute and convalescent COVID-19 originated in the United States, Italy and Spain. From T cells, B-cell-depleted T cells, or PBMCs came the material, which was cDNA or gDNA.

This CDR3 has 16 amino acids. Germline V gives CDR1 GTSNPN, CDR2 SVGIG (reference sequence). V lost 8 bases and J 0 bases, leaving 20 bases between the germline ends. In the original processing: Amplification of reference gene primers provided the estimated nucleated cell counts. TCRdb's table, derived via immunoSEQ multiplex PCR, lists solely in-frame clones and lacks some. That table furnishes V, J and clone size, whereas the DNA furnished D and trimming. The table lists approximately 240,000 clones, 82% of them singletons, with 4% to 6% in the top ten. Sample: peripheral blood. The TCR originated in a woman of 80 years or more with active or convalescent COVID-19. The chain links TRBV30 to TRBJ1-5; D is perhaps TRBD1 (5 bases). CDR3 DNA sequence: TGTGCCGGACATTGGGGGGAGGAGTATAGCAATCAGCCCCAGCATTTT. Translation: CAGHWGEEYSNQPQHF.